This T cell receptor (beta chain) was sequenced during a study of T cells in Graves' hyperthyroidism and ophthalmopathy. Amplified TCR beta CDR3 regions derived from RNA transcripts. Researchers ran a first-round RT-PCR on the TCR CDR3 using the HTBI primer set. MiXCR was run by TCRdb on the multiplex PCR reads, yielding one entry per CDR3 protein. In the table there are over 400,000 distinct CDR3 sequences, 22% of which are singletons. This clonotype was counted a few times. Between the trimmed V and J ends, which lost 3 bases and 0 bases, there was a span of 9 bases. The CDR3 extends over 15 amino acids. The germline CDR1 and CDR2 sequences are KGHSH and LQKENI.

The rearrangement uses TRBV18 and TRBJ1-5; D uncertain. The sequencing input was blood. The sequence was collected from a woman in her 70s with Graves' ophthalmopathy. CDR3 bases: TGTGCCAGCTCACCCGCTGTCCATAGCAATCAGCCCCAGCATTTT. Amino acids: CASSPAVHSNQPQHF.